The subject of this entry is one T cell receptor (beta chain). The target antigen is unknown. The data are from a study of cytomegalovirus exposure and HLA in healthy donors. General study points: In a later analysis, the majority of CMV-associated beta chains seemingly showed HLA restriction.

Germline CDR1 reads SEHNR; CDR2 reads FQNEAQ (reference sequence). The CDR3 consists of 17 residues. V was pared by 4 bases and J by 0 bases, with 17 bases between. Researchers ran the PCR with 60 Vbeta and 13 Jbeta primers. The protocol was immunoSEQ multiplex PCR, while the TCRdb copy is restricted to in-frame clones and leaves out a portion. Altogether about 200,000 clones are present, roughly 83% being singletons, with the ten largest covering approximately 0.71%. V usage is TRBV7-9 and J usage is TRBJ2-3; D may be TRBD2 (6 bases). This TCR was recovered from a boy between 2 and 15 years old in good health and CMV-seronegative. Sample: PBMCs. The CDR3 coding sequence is TGTGCCAGCAGCTCCCTAACGGGGGTCACTAGCACAGATACGCAGTATTTT. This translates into CASSSLTGVTSTDTQYF. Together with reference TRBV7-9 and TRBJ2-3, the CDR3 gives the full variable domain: DTGVSQNPRHKITKRGQNVTFRCDPISEHNRLYWYRQTLGQGPEFLTYFQNEAQLEKSRLLSDRFSAERPKGSFSTLEIQRTEQGDSAMYLCASSSLTGVTSTDTQYFGPGTRLTVL.